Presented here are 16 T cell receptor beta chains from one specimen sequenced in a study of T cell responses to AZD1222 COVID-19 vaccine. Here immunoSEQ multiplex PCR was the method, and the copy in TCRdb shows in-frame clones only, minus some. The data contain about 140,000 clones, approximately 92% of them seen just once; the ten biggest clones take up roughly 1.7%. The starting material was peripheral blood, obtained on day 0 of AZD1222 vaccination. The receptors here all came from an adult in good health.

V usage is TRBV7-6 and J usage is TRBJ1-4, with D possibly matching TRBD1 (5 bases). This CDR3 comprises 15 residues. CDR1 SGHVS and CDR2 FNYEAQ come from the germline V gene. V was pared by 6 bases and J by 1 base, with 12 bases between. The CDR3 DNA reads TGTGCCAGCAGACCTACAGGTTTAACTAATGAAAAACTGTTTTTT. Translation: CASRPTGLTNEKLFF.

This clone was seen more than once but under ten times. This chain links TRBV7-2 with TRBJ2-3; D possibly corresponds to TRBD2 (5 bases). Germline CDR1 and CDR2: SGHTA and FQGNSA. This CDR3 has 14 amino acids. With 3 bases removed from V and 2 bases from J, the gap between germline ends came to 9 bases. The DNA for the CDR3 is TGTGCCAGCAGCTTCCCCGGGGTCACAGATACGCAGTATTTT. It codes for CASSFPGVTDTQYF.

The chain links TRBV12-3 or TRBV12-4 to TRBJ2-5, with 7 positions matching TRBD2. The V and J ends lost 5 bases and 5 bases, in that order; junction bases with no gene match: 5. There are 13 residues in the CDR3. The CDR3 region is CASSVQLAETQYF. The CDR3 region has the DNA TGTGCCAGCAGTGTACAACTAGCGGAGACCCAGTACTTC.

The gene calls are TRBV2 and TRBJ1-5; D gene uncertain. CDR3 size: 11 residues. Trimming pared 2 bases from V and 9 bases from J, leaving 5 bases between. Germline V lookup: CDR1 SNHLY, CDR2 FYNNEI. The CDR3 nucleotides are TGTGCCAGCAGTGAACCGGGGCCCCAGCATTTT. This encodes CASSEPGPQHF.

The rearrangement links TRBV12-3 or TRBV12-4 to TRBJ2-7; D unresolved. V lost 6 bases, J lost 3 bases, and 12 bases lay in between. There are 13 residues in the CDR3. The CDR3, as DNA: TGTGCCAGCAGCCGTTGGACGCTCTACGAGCAGTACTTC. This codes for CASSRWTLYEQYF.

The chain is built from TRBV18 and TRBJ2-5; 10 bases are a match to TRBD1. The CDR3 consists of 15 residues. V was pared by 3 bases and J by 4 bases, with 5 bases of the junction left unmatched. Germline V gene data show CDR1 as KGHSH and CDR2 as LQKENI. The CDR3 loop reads CASSPRQGARETQYF. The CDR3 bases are TGTGCCAGCTCACCGAGACAGGGGGCCCGAGAGACCCAGTACTTC. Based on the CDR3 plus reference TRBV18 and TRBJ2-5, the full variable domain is NAGVMQNPRHLVRRRGQEARLRCSPMKGHSHVYWYRQLPEEGLKFMVYLQKENIIDESGMPKERFSAEFPKEGPSILRIQQVVRGDSAAYFCASSPRQGARETQYFGPGTRLLVL.

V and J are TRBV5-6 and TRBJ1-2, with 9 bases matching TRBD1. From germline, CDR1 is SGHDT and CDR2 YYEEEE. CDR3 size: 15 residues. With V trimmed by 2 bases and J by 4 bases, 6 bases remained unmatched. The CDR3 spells CASSLWDRASYGYTF. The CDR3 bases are TGTGCCAGCAGCTTATGGGACAGGGCCTCCTATGGCTACACCTTC.

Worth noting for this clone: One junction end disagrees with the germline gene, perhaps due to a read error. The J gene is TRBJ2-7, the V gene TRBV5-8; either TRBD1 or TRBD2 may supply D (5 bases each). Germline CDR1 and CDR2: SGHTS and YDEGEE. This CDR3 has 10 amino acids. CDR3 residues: CASRSDSGAF. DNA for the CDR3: TGTGCCAGCAGATCTGACTCCGGGGCCTTC.

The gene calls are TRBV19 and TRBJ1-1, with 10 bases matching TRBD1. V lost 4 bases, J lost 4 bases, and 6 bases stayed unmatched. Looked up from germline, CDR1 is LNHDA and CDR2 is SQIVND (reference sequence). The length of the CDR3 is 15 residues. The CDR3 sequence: CASSKSRDRGTEAFF. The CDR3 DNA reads TGTGCCAGTAGTAAGTCCCGGGACAGGGGCACTGAAGCTTTCTTT.

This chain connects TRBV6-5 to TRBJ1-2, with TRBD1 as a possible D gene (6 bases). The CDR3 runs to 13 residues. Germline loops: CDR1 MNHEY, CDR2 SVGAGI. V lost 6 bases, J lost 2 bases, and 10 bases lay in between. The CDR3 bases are TGTGCCAGCAGACCCGACAGGAACTATGGCTACACCTTC. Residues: CASRPDRNYGYTF.

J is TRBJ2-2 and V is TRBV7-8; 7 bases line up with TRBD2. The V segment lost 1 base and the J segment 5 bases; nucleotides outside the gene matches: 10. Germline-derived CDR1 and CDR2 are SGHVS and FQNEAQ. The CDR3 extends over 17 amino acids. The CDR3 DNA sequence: TGTGCCAGCAGCTTAGTCATAGGCGGGGGTCGGACCGGGGAGCTGTTTTTT. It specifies CASSLVIGGGRTGELFF.

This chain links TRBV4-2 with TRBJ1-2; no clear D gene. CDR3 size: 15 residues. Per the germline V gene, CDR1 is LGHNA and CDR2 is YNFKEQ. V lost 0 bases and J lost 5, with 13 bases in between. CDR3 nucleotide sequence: TGTGCCAGCAGCCAAGAACTGCGTCAAAATTATGGCTACACCTTC. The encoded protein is CASSQELRQNYGYTF.

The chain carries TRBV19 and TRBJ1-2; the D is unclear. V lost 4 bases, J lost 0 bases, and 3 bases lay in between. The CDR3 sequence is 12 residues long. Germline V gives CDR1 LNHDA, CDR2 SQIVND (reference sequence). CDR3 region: CASSRANYGYTF. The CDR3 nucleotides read TGTGCCAGTAGTAGGGCTAACTATGGCTACACCTTC.

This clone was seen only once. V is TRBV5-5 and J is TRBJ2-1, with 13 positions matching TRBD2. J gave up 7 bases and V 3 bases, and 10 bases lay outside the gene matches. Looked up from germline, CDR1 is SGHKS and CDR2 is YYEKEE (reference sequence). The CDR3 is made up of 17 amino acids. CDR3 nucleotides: TGTGCCAGCAGCTGGACTAGGACTAGCGGGAGCCGAAATGAGCAGTTCTTC. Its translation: CASSWTRTSGSRNEQFF.

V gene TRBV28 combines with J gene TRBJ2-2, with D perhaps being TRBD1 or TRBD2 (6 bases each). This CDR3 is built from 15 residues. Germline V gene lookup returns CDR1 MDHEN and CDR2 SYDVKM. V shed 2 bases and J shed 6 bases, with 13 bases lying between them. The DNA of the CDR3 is TGTGCCAGCAGTTTAATCGGGGGCGCGGCCGGGGAGCTGTTTTTT. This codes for CASSLIGGAAGELFF.

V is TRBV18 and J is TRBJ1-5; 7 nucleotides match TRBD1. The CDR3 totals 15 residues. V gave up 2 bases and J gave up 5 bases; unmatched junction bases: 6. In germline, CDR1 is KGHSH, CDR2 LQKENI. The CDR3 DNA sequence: TGTGCCAGCTCACCAATGACAGGGCCGGATCAGCCCCAGCATTTT. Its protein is CASSPMTGPDQPQHF.